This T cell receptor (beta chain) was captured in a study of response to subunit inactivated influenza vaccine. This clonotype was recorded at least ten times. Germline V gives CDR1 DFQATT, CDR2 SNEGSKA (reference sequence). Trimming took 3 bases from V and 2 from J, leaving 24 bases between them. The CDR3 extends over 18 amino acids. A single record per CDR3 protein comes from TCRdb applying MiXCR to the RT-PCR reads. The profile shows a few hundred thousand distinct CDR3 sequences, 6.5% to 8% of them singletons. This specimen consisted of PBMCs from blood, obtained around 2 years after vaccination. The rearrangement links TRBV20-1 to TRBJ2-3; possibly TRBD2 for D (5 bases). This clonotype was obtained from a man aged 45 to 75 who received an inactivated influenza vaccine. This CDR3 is CSARLPWGRESNTDTQYF. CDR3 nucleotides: TGCAGTGCTAGGCTTCCCTGGGGTAGGGAGAGTAACACAGATACGCAGTATTTT.